The next 2 T cell receptor beta chains were all read from a single sample in a study of sequential checkpoint blockade in melanoma. Treatment denoted: randomized to nivolumab then ipilimumab (arm A) or the reverse (arm B). Data came from immunoSEQ multiplex PCR; TCRdb stores just in-frame clones and leaves some out. The sample contains about 22,000 clones, roughly 70% of which appear only once. The specimen was CD8+ T cells sorted from blood (inferred from file names), collected from a patient given nivolumab and ipilimumab in sequence. Receptor source: a human donor with melanoma.

The gene calls are TRBV7-3 and TRBJ2-7; D possibly corresponds to TRBD2 (6 bases). Germline V lookup: CDR1 SGHTA, CDR2 FQGTGA. This CDR3 comprises 15 residues. The V end lost 2 bases, the J end lost 2 bases, and 13 bases lay between the germline ends. CDR3 amino acids: CASSLGPGLAYEQYV. In DNA, the CDR3 is TGTGCCAGCAGCTTAGGACCGGGACTGGCCTACGAGCAGTACGTC.

V and J are TRBV10-1 and TRBJ2-2; D unresolved. V lost 5 bases to trimming and J lost 1 base, with 5 bases between them. Germline CDR1 and CDR2: WNHNN and SYGVQD (reference sequence). The CDR3 is made up of 13 amino acids. CDR3 nucleotides: TGCGCCAGCAGTCAATTGAACACCGGGGAGCTGTTTTTT. Protein product: CASSQLNTGELFF.